This entry concerns a single T cell receptor (beta chain). Its antigen is still unknown. The data are from a study of graft-versus-host responses after intestinal transplantation. Sequencing was performed with immunoSEQ multiplex PCR; in TCRdb, only in-frame clones are kept and a portion is missing. This table holds around 120,000 clones, about 95% found once. Trimming took off 0 bases at V and 6 bases at J, with 5 bases between the two ends. The CDR3 is made up of 12 amino acids. Germline lookup yields CDR1 LGHNA and CDR2 YSLEER. General study points: Allografts carried high graft-versus-host to host-versus-graft clonal ratios in patients having graft-donor T cell macrochimerism.

Sequences were derived from unstimulated CD8+ T cells sorted from spleen or lymph node cells, sampled before intestinal transplant. The chain employs TRBV4-3 and TRBJ1-2; no definite D call. This TCR was recovered from a human donor who received an intestinal transplant. The CDR3 nucleotides are TGCGCCAGCAGCCAAGATTACCATGGCTACACCTTC. It encodes CASSQDYHGYTF.